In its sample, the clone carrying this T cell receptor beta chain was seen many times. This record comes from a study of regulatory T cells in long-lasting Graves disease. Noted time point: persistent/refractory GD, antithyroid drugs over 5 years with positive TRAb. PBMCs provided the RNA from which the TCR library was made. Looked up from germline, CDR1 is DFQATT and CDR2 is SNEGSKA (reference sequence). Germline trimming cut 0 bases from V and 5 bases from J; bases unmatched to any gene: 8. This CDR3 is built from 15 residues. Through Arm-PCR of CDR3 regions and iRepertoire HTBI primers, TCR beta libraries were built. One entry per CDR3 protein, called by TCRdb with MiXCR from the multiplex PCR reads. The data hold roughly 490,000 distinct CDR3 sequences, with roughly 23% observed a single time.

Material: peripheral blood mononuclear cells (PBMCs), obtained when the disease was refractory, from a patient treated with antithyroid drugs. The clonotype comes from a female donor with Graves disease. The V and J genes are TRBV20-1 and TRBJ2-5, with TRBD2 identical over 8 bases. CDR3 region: CSAREKRELSETQYF. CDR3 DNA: TGCAGTGCTAGAGAAAAGCGGGAGTTAAGCGAGACCCAGTACTTC.